The rows below give T cell receptor beta chains drawn from one sample of a study of T-cell memory formation after mild COVID-19. One entry per CDR3 protein results from TCRdb running MiXCR on the 5' RACE reads. In the table there are about 360,000 distinct CDR3 sequences, over 13% of which are singletons. The source material was PBMCs or a T cell subset sorted from them (not recorded which). These TCRs come from a man aged 18 to 30 who had mild COVID-19 (a few samples of this study predate the infection). Cell type and time point are not known. CDR3s include the opening cysteine and the closing phenylalanine or tryptophan. The D gene is left open where the match is weak.

TRBJ2-3 . TRBV7-2 CASSLALTPQYF
TRBJ2-3 TRBD1 TRBV4-2 CASSQEGQPSTDTQYF
TRBJ1-1 TRBD1 TRBV7-9 CASSVTGGAGTEAFF
TRBJ1-1 . TRBV7-6 CASSNTGYVEAFF
TRBJ2-7 TRBD2 TRBV7-2 CASSSTSGGYEQYF
TRBJ1-1 . TRBV5-1 CASSFTLRGGTEAFF
TRBJ1-1 . TRBV6-2/TRBV6-3 CASSKRESAEAFF
TRBJ2-2 . TRBV27 CASRAGWTGELFF
TRBJ2-3 . TRBV6-2/TRBV6-3 CASSPREPLTQYF
TRBJ2-7 TRBD2 TRBV5-1 CASSLGQGLGEQYF
TRBJ2-1 . TRBV7-3 CASSPPGAQNEQFF
TRBJ2-6 . TRBV12-3/TRBV12-4 CASSFLQGYGANVLTF
TRBJ1-3 . TRBV12-3/TRBV12-4 CASSLASFTGMPVNTIYF
TRBJ1-2 . TRBV27 CASPWGRVWIVYGYTF
TRBJ2-7 . TRBV11-2 CASSLSVSYEQYF
TRBJ2-6 . TRBV7-3 CASSTQQGPGANVLTF
TRBJ1-1 . TRBV28 CASAGLLNTEAFF
TRBJ2-1 TRBD1 TRBV5-1 CASSFLTGMNEQFF
TRBJ2-7 . TRBV6-5 CASSYLPDQVPYEQYF
TRBJ2-3 . TRBV5-4 CASSPRGGTGTDTQYF
TRBJ1-1 . TRBV6-5 CASSYSSGGGTEAFF
TRBJ2-2 . TRBV5-5 CASSSDRNTGELFF
TRBJ1-5 . TRBV12-3/TRBV12-4 CASSFMAGSNQPQHF
TRBJ2-2 . TRBV5-4 CASSRWTVNTGELFF
TRBJ2-3 . TRBV25-1 CASSESRINTDTQYF
TRBJ1-2 TRBD1 TRBV25-1 CASSELQGVSYGYTF
TRBJ2-2 . TRBV11-2 CASSSIQGRAGELFF
TRBJ1-2 . TRBV4-3 CASSQNQVANYGYTF
TRBJ1-5 . TRBV6-2/TRBV6-3 CASSYGDPHQPQHF
TRBJ1-3 . TRBV2 CASRVDGYSGNTIYF
TRBJ2-1 . TRBV27 CASSFGSEQFF
TRBJ2-5 . TRBV12-3/TRBV12-4 CASSFPPALGETQYF
TRBJ2-5 TRBD2 TRBV5-1 CASSRLAGGLQETQYF
TRBJ2-4 TRBD1 TRBV5-1 CASSLGTGGNIQYF
TRBJ1-3 . TRBV5-1 CASSLVWGSGNTIYF
TRBJ2-2 . TRBV9 CASSVAQRVIGEELFF
TRBJ2-7 TRBD1 TRBV7-2 CASTKTSGQAYEQYF
TRBJ2-1 TRBD2 TRBV10-2 CASSDPGLAGGYEQFF
TRBJ2-7 . TRBV20-1 CSARRGASYYEQYF
TRBJ2-7 TRBD1 TRBV5-6 CASSPLIGTGVKYEQYF
TRBJ2-3 TRBD2 TRBV12-3/TRBV12-4 CASSPGGRGGSTDTQYF
TRBJ1-6 TRBD1 TRBV5-1 CASSPGTAYSPLHF
TRBJ2-3 TRBD1 TRBV5-1 CASSLPRDRVGSDTQYF
TRBJ2-1 . TRBV10-1 CASILEGNRKNNEQFF
TRBJ2-5 TRBD2 TRBV5-5 CASSPGLAGVETQYF
TRBJ1-6 TRBD1 TRBV5-1 CASSPDFGDRDNSPLHF
TRBJ2-7 . TRBV7-9 CASSPRFFYEQYF
TRBJ1-2 . TRBV7-2 CASSPNSRGSYGYTF
TRBJ1-1 . TRBV7-3 CASSLTAGETEAFF
TRBJ2-3 . TRBV30 CAWSRHSADTQYF
TRBJ1-2 TRBD1 TRBV6-1 CASRGSRDRDTGTYGYTF
TRBJ1-5 . TRBV19 CASRWGPSVPQHF
TRBJ1-5 . TRBV19 CASNIGSSNQPQHF
TRBJ2-6 . TRBV7-8 CASSLELAGANVLTF